This TCR beta chain was identified during a study of T cells in Graves' hyperthyroidism and ophthalmopathy. Study observations and caveats: Most clonotypes that expanded in the thyroid above 0.001 also showed up in blood. Before onset, ophthalmopathy was predicted by the model a median approximately 6.5 months earlier.

Remarks on this clonotype: The target antigen is unknown.

The investigators amplified TCR beta CDR3 regions from RNA transcripts. Initially, a first-round RT-PCR of the TCR CDR3 employed the HTBI primer set. TCRdb passed the multiplex PCR reads through MiXCR, listing each CDR3 protein once. The data contain fewer than 750,000 distinct CDR3 sequences, about half of them singletons. Exclusion followed for patients with uncontrolled infection, other autoimmune disease, pregnancy or lactation. Together with thyroid ultrasound, orbital computed tomography, serum thyroxine and TRAb, clinical symptoms were used for diagnoses. The V gene's germline CDR1 is SGDLS and CDR2 YYNGEE. The ends were cut back, 0 bases at V and 5 bases at J, with 6 bases in the middle. This CDR3 is built from 13 residues.

This chain uses TRBV9 with TRBJ1-5; D is unresolved. The sequenced sample was peripheral blood or thyroid tissue (not recorded which). This TCR derives from a woman between 18 and 29 years old with Graves' hyperthyroidism. The CDR3 DNA is TGTGCCAGCAGCGTAGGGGTCCATCAGCCCCAGCATTTT. The encoded protein is CASSVGVHQPQHF. Using reference TRBV9 and TRBJ1-5 for the parts outside the CDR3, the full variable domain is DSGVTQTPKHLITATGQRVTLRCSPRSGDLSVYWYQQSLDQGLQFLIQYYNGEERAKGNILERFSAQQFPDLHSELNLSSLELGDSALYFCASSVGVHQPQHFGDGTRLSIL.